The rows below give T cell receptor beta chains drawn from one sample of a study of blood T cell repertoires in COVID-19. Sequencing used immunoSEQ multiplex PCR; TCRdb keeps in-frame clones, though not all of them. The table includes 53,000 or so clones, about nine tenths detected once. The sample consisted of peripheral blood. These receptors all come from an older man with acute or convalescent COVID-19. Both conserved end residues are part of each CDR3. The D gene is left open where the match is weak. Where a row states a size, it is once, few, many or the class of an expanded clone; other rows omit it.

TRBV9,.,TRBD1,TRBJ2-2,TGTGCCAGCGACAGGGGAGAAACCGGGGAGCTGTTTTTT,CASDRGETGELFF
TRBV4-1,.,TRBD2,TRBJ2-7,TGCGCCAGCAGCACCCCGGGACTAGCGGCCTACGAGCAGTACTTC,CASSTPGLAAYEQYF
TRBV2,.,.,TRBJ2-3,TGTGCCAGCAGTGAAGTCGGACAGTTATCTAATCTGCAGTATTTT,CASSEVGQLSNLQYF
TRBV7-6,.,.,TRBJ2-7,TGTGCCAGCAGCTTAGATCGACAGGCCAGCTCCTACGAGCAGTACTTC,CASSLDRQASSYEQYF
TRBV27,.,.,TRBJ1-2,TGTGCCAGCAGTCTTCAGGCGTTGACTAACTATGGCTACACCTTC,CASSLQALTNYGYTF
TRBV19,few,.,TRBJ2-2,TGTGCCAGTAGTATAGGGCAGTTCACCGGGGAGCTGTTTTTT,CASSIGQFTGELFF
TRBV7-3,.,TRBD1,TRBJ2-3,TGTGCCAGCAGATCAACTCGGACAGGGACAGATACGCAGTATTTT,CASRSTRTGTDTQYF
TRBV6-6,.,TRBD1,TRBJ2-7,TGTGCCAGCAGCCTGGGACAGGGGGCGACTTACGAGCAGTACTTC,CASSLGQGATYEQYF
TRBV7-3,.,.,TRBJ1-6,TGTGCCAGCAGCTTAAGCGTCTTGAATTCACCCCTCCACTTT,CASSLSVLNSPLHF
TRBV6-1,.,.,TRBJ2-4,TGTGCCAGCAGTGAAAGTGATTGGGCCCTTTCGAAAAACATTCAGTACTTC,CASSESDWALSKNIQYF
TRBV2,.,.,TRBJ2-1,TGTGCCAGCAACGCGTACAATGAGCAGTTCTTC,CASNAYNEQFF
TRBV4-3,.,.,TRBJ2-3,TGCGCCAGCAGCCAAGAGAGTCTAGCTAGCACAGATACGCAGTATTTT,CASSQESLASTDTQYF
TRBV7-9,.,.,TRBJ2-7,TGTGCCAGCAGCTTAGGGGGACTTACCTACGAGCAGTACTTC,CASSLGGLTYEQYF
TRBV10-1,.,.,TRBJ2-1,TGCGCCACCATACTAGCCCCTCGGCATGAGCAGTTCTTC,CATILAPRHEQFF
TRBV3-1/TRBV3-2,.,TRBD2,TRBJ2-1,TGTGCCAGCAGCCCTTCATTCGCGGGGGATGAGCAGTTCTTC,CASSPSFAGDEQFF
TRBV21-1,.,.,TRBJ1-2,TGTGCCAGCAGCAAATTGGGGAGGAGGGCCAACTATGGCTACACCTTC,CASSKLGRRANYGYTF
TRBV5-1,.,TRBD2,TRBJ2-5,TGCGCCAGCAGCTTGGGATCTAGCGGGGATGAGACCCAGTACTTC,CASSLGSSGDETQYF
TRBV6-1,.,TRBD1,TRBJ2-3,TGTGCCAGCAGTGAGGAACGGGTGAGGACAGGGGGCTTTTCAGATACGCAGTATTTT,CASSEERVRTGGFSDTQYF
TRBV12-3/TRBV12-4,.,.,TRBJ1-3,TGTGCCAGCAAGGAACAGCTTCTTAACACCATATATTTT,CASKEQLLNTIYF
TRBV18,.,.,TRBJ1-6,TGTGCCAGCTCACCCCCCCCCGCCCCACAAGCCCTCCACTTT,CASSPPPAPQALHF
TRBV18,.,TRBD1,TRBJ1-1,TGTGCCAGCTCACTCCAACAGGGGCAGAACACTGAAGCTTTCTTT,CASSLQQGQNTEAFF
TRBV6-5,once,TRBD1,TRBJ1-3,TGTGCCAGCACAGGGGGAGGTTCTGGAAACACCATATATTTT,CASTGGGSGNTIYF
TRBV4-2,few,.,TRBJ1-2,TGTGCCAGCAGTAGGGCGGACTCTAACTATGGCTACACCTTC,CASSRADSNYGYTF
TRBV19,once,.,TRBJ1-1,TGTGCCAGTAGTATACAGGGCTCCATGAACACTGAAGCTTTCTTT,CASSIQGSMNTEAFF
TRBV5-4,.,.,TRBJ2-5,TGTGCCAGCAGCTTGGGCACCCCGCAGGGGGAGACCCAGTACTTC,CASSLGTPQGETQYF
TRBV6-5,.,TRBD1,TRBJ2-5,TGTGCCAGCAGTTACGCACAGGGGTGGGCAGAGACCCAGTACTTC,CASSYAQGWAETQYF
TRBV3-1/TRBV3-2,.,.,TRBJ1-4,TGTGCCAGCAGCCAAGTTGGGGGCCCTGAAAAACTGTTTTTT,CASSQVGGPEKLFF
TRBV9,.,TRBD1,TRBJ2-1,TGTGCCAGCACCGTTTCGGGGACAGAAGCCTACAATGAGCAGTTCTTC,CASTVSGTEAYNEQFF
TRBV7-9,.,TRBD1,TRBJ2-7,TGTGCCAGCAGCTCCCCGGACAGGAGGAGCTCCTACGAGCAGTACTTC,CASSSPDRRSSYEQYF
TRBV7-6,.,.,TRBJ2-5,TGTGCCAGCAGCTTAGCCGGCCGGGGGACCGGGACCCAGTACTTC,CASSLAGRGTGTQYF
TRBV5-4,.,TRBD1,TRBJ2-7,TGTGCCAGCAGCTTTCGACAGGGGAAACCCTACGAGCAGTACTTC,CASSFRQGKPYEQYF
TRBV6-2/TRBV6-3,.,.,TRBJ1-6,TGTGCCAGCAGATACCAGGGGAGTTGGAATTCACCCCTCCACTTT,CASRYQGSWNSPLHF
TRBV6-5,.,.,TRBJ2-5,TGTGCCAGCAGTTACTCGGGGGGTAGGGAGACCCAGTACTTC,CASSYSGGRETQYF
TRBV30,.,TRBD1,TRBJ1-4,TGTGCCTGGAGTGGGATACAGGGGCTGGGGAATGAAAAACTGTTTTTT,CAWSGIQGLGNEKLFF
TRBV5-4,.,.,TRBJ2-5,TGTGCCAGCAGATTCGGTACGGAAGAGACCCAGTACTTC,CASRFGTEETQYF
TRBV5-6,.,TRBD2,TRBJ2-2,TGTGCCAGCAGCTTAATGGGAGGGGAGGACACCGGGGAGCTGTTTTTT,CASSLMGGEDTGELFF
TRBV5-4,.,TRBD1,TRBJ1-6,TGTGCCAGCAGCTTGGGACAGGGGAATAATTCACCCCTCCACTTT,CASSLGQGNNSPLHF